This T cell receptor beta chain was captured in a study of shared clonotypes between healthy human individuals. Study overall: A donor's plate count was three for CD4 naive and three for CD4 memory; CD8 naive had two and CD8 memory one.

Terminally differentiated effector memory CD45RA+ cells were excluded from the naive CD8 cells, which were CD45RO-negative and positively selected for CCR7. Overall study findings and caveats: Naive subsets generally exceeded memory subsets in estimated richness. The sharing of 5% to 5.5% of naive CD4 clonotypes was seen across a few donors.

Here immunoSEQ multiplex PCR was the method, and the copy in TCRdb shows in-frame clones only, minus some. The profile shows about 750,000 clones, 85% to 95% of them singletons. Comments on this clone: Its antigen remains unidentified.

CDR1 KGHSY and CDR2 FQNENV come from the germline V gene. V was shortened by 2 bases and J by 2 bases, with 10 bases between the two germline ends. CDR3 length equals 14 residues. The sample consisted of naive CD8+ T cells sorted from blood. The sequence was collected from a man aged 30 to 39 in good health. This chain joins TRBV16 and TRBJ2-7; D is uncertain. CDR3 in DNA: TGTGCCAGCAGCCAAACCCCCCACCCCTACGAGCAGTACTTC. Translation gives CASSQTPHPYEQYF. Drawing the rest from reference TRBV16 and TRBJ2-7, the complete variable domain is GEEVAQTPKHLVRGEGQKAKLYCAPIKGHSYVFWYQQVLKNEFKFLISFQNENVFDETGMPKERFSAKCLPNSPCSLEIQATKLEDSAVYFCASSQTPHPYEQYFGPGTRLTVT.